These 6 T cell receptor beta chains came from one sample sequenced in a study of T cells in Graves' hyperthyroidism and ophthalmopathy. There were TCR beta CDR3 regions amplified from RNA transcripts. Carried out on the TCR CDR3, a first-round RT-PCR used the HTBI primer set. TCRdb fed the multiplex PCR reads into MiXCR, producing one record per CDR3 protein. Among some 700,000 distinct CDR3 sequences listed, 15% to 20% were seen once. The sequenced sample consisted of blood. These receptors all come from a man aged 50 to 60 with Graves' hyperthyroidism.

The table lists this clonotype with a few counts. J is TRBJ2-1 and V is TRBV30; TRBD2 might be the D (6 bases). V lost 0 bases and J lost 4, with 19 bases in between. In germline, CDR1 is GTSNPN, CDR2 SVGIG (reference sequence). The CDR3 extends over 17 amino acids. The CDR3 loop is CAWSVKWSGGIYNEQFF. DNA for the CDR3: TGTGCCTGGAGTGTAAAATGGTCTGGCGGGATTTACAATGAGCAGTTCTTC.

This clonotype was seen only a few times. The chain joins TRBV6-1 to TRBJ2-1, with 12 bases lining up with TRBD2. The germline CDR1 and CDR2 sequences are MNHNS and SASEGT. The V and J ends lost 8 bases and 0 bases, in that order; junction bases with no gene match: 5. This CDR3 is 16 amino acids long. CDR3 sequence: CASQLAGGLSYNEQFF. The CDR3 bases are TGTGCCAGCCAACTAGCGGGAGGACTCTCCTACAATGAGCAGTTCTTC.

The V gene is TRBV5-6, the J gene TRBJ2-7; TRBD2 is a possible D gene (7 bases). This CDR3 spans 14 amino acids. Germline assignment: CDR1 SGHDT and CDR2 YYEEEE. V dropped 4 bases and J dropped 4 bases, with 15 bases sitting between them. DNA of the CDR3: TGTGCCAGCAGCCCGGGGAGGGGGTTATACGAGCAGTACTTC. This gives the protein CASSPGRGLYEQYF.

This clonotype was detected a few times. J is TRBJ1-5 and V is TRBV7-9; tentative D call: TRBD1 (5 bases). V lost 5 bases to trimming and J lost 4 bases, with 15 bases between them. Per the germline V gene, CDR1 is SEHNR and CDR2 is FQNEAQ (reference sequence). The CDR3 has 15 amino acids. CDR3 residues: CASSLSGEYNQPQHF. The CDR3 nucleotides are TGTGCCAGCAGCCTCTCGGGGGAATATAATCAGCCCCAGCATTTT.

The CDR3 spells CASSEAGRPGYTF. DNA of the CDR3: TGTGCCAGCAGTGAAGCCGGCAGACCTGGCTACACCTTC. The V and J genes are TRBV6-1 and TRBJ1-2; D is undetermined. The germline gives CDR1 MNHNS, CDR2 SASEGT. The CDR3 covers 13 residues. Trimming pared 0 bases from V and 7 bases from J, leaving 9 bases between.

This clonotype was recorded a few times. The CDR3 here is CASSWAGGEETQYF. CDR3 DNA sequence: TGCGCCAGCAGCTGGGCAGGGGGAGAAGAGACCCAGTACTTC. This sequence joins TRBV10-2 and TRBJ2-5, with 7 bases that match TRBD1. After removal of 6 bases from V and 3 bases from J, the junction contained 7 bases not matched to a gene. The CDR3 consists of 14 residues. Per germline, CDR1 WSHSY and CDR2 SAAADI.